Sequencing of this TCR beta chain was carried out in a study of blood T cell repertoires in COVID-19. Study-level information: COVID-19 samples collected from the United States, Italy and Spain covered acute and convalescent phases. PBMCs, B-cell-depleted T cells, or T cells were the source of the cDNA or gDNA that made up the material.

The trim removed 1 base at V and 5 bases at J, leaving 7 bases unmatched. The length of the CDR3 is 15 residues. In germline, CDR1 is LNHNV, CDR2 YYDKDF (reference sequence). Per the original data handling: From reference gene primer amplification, estimates of nucleated cell counts were derived. Profiled with immunoSEQ multiplex PCR; TCRdb holds only in-frame clones, not every one. Clone size and V and J calls were adopted from that table, with D and trimming inferred from the DNA. The table includes about 94,000 clones, 80% detected once. This clonotype was obtained from a human donor in a cohort sampled during active COVID-19. J is TRBJ1-1 and V is TRBV15; 7 bases agree with TRBD1. Source material: peripheral blood. In DNA, the CDR3 is TGTGCCACCAGCAGAGGCCGGGACAGATGGACTGAAGCTTTCTTT. It encodes CATSRGRDRWTEAFF.